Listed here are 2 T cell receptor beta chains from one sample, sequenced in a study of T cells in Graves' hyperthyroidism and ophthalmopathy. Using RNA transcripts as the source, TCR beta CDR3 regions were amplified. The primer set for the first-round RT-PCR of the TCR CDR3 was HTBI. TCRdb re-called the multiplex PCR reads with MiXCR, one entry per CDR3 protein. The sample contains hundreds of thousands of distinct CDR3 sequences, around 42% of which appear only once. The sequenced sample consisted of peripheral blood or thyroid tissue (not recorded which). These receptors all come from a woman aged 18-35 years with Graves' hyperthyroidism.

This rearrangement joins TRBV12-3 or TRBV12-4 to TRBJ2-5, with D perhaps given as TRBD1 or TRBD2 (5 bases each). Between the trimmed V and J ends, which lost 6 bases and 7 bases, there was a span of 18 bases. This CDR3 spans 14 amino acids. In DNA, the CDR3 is TGTGCCAGCAGCAGGGACGGCGGGCTAAGGACCCAGTACTTC. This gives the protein CASSRDGGLRTQYF.

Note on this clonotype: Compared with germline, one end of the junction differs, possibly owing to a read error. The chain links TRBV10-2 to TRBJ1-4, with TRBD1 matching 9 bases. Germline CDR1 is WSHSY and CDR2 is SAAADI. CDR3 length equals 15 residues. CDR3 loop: CASSPTQGADEKLFF. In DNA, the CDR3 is TGTGCCAGCTCTCCTACACAGGGGGCGGATGAAAAACTGTTTTTT.